This record concerns one TCR beta chain sequence. The clone's antigen remains unknown. Within one base of it there is no much larger clone, and no base qualities were kept. The record originates from a study of human T cells and chemical hapten exposure (dated by TCRdb to 2020 to 2022). Some background on the complete study: For sensitization, 2% DPC in acetone was applied to an approximately 2 cm by approximately 2 cm area of upper inner arm skin. Patients additionally received weekly therapeutic DPC doses to the scalp throughout the approximately 25-week study period. Patch testing was performed on the upper back with Finn chambers containing 0.01% DPC, and the patch tests were scored after 6 days according to International Contact Dermatitis Research Group standards. The patient cohort, mostly female, included alopecia areata with under or over 50% scalp involvement, alopecia totalis and alopecia universalis. Libraries were pooled for sequencing, and variation in per-sample TCR yields was attributed mainly to small differences in library volumes within the pool. In alopecia patients, the study followed how the peripheral blood TCR repertoire changed in vivo over primary and secondary sensitization to diphenylcyclopropenone (DPC), a hapten. Blood samples were taken from patients before sensitization (week 0) and at 2, 6 and about 24 weeks after DPC sensitization. Some 29 alopecia patients provided blood for TCR sequencing at one to four time points (pre-sensitization, 2, 6 and 24 weeks). Beyond this particular receptor, the publication reports: Repeated subsampling changed both the strength of the expansion versus patch-test correlation and the threshold at which the correlation became significant. Patch test score was positively correlated with the number of PT1 expanded TCRs, with significance at thresholds 8, 16 and 32 but not at 4. DPC sensitization did not change how many TCRs were above 1 in 1000 frequency, and no evidence was found of alterations in global repertoire structure. Expanded TCRs formed significantly more large CDR3 similarity clusters than pre-sensitization or healthy control sets, consistent with antigen-driven responses. Alopecia, a presumed autoimmune disease, was present in all patients, so the immune response of the patients might differ from that of healthy individuals.

The library was prepared using RACE. The listed sequencing device is NextSeq 500. Library preparation attached unique molecular identifiers to individual cDNA molecules for quantitative, reproducible TCR counting. Both TCR alpha and TCR beta chains were sequenced from each blood RNA sample. From the authors' description of their analysis: The median number of TCRs per sample was some 100,000, ranging from about 20,000 to 690,600. V, J and CDR3 annotation of the TCR reads was performed with the Decombinator software suite. For PS versus PT1 abundance plots, all samples were subsampled to the same number of TCRs (28,000). Expanded TCRs were defined as absent before sensitization and observed at least eight times at the 2-week time point. TCRdb redid the processing of the public reads, applying fastp at Q25 and MiXCR, and retained in-frame beta chains. A single entry per CDR3 protein holds the most common genes and DNA from its merged rows. V and J calls and clone size were set by TCRdb, not the authors. This sample comprises approximately 60,000 distinct CDR3 sequences, 9.9% of them detected only once. The ten largest clones take up 8% to 10% of the sample.

What the time point label conveys for this sample: pre-sensitization, week 0. This sample's treatment or condition label indicates: therapeutic diphenylcyclopropenone sensitization with weekly scalp DPC. Blood at each patch-test visit was drawn before the patch test was applied. Patients were eligible if aged 18 to 70, diagnosed with alopecia and judged suitable for DPC therapy, and pregnant patients were excluded. Unfractionated whole blood was collected in Tempus Blood RNA tubes, and total RNA was extracted from that blood. The CDR1 and CDR2 encoded by the germline V gene are SGHNT and YENEEA. The CDR3 spans 13 residues, from the cysteine through the phenylalanine. CDR3 DNA is the only sequence kept; it has 39 bases, read in frame from the first base. V is reduced by 0 bases and J by 9 bases, leaving a spacing of 9 bases between them.

The V and J genes are TRBV11-3 and TRBJ2-1, and possibly TRBD1, on 6 matching bases. The sample here was whole blood, taken in connection with sensitization to the hapten diphenylcyclopropenone (DPC). This clonotype originated in a man aged 35-49 years with alopecia areata. Some clones in this sample may be carry-over from other donors' samples. The CDR3 is CASSLEDSSEQFF. The nucleotide sequence is TGTGCCAGCAGCTTAGAGGACAGTAGTGAGCAGTTCTTC.